This T cell receptor (beta chain) was identified in a study of blood T cells in healthy people across ages. Study results and caveats: The lack of PBMC sorting stopped any conclusive naive versus antigen-experienced comparison.

Donors ranged from about 6 to 95 years old and were healthy Caucasians in Russia. Of note for this clonotype: As yet, its antigen is unknown.

Using a J-beta primer mix together with a sample-barcoded 5' primer, a second PCR was run for roughly 6 to 12 cycles. Every sample gave at least 3 million paired-end reads containing CDR3. TCRdb redid the calling of the 5' RACE reads with MiXCR, one entry per CDR3 protein. Among roughly 900,000 distinct CDR3 sequences, roughly 50% were seen once, and the ten largest hold 13%. The CDR3 is made up of 16 amino acids. Germline assignment: CDR1 SEHNR and CDR2 FQNEAQ (reference sequence). V shed 5 bases and J shed 4 bases, with 17 bases lying between them. Specimen: blood. The J gene is TRBJ1-4, the V gene TRBV7-9, with D possibly TRBD1 on 6 matching bases. This receptor was identified in a man younger than 45 in good health. This chain's CDR3 is CASSLYSGADNEKLFF. The CDR3 nucleotides read TGTGCCAGCAGCCTTTACTCAGGGGCGGATAATGAAAAACTGTTTTTT.